This is a list of T cell receptor beta chains from one sample in a study of CD8+ T cells in alopecia areata. Libraries were prepared by immunoSEQ multiplex PCR; TCRdb keeps only in-frame clonotypes and omits some of them. The sample includes about 160,000 clones, roughly two thirds of them seen just once. This sample comprised CD4+ T cells sorted from blood, obtained at week 4, from a patient treated with tofacitinib. These receptors were obtained from a human donor with alopecia areata. CDR3s include the opening cysteine and the closing phenylalanine or tryptophan. The D gene is left open where the match is weak. Clone size is shown for a subset of rows, as once, few, many or a class of expanded clone.

>TRBJ2-5|NA|NA|TRBV7-2
TGTGCCAGCAGCTTAGAGCAAGAGACCCAGTACTTC
CASSLEQETQYF
>TRBJ2-7|TRBD1|NA|TRBV7-8
TGTGCCAGCAGCGCGCATGCCGGGACAGGGATTTACGAGCAGTACTTC
CASSAHAGTGIYEQYF
>TRBJ2-3|TRBD1|NA|TRBV9
TGTGCCAGCAGCAGGACAGGATCGCCAGATACGCAGTATTTT
CASSRTGSPDTQYF
>TRBJ2-3|TRBD2|NA|TRBV10-3
TGTGCCATCAGTGCAGTGACTAGCGGTGGAGATACGCAGTATTTT
CAISAVTSGGDTQYF
>TRBJ2-7|NA|NA|TRBV29-1
TGCAGCGTTGCTGAGACAGCCTACGAGCAGTACTTC
CSVAETAYEQYF
>TRBJ1-2|TRBD1|NA|TRBV30
TGTGCCTGGAGAAACGGACAGGGGAACTATGGCTACACCTTC
CAWRNGQGNYGYTF
>TRBJ2-5|NA|few|TRBV2
TGTGCCAGCAGTGAAGGGGTAACACCTCAAGAGACCCAGTACTTC
CASSEGVTPQETQYF
>TRBJ1-5|NA|NA|TRBV2
TGTGCCAGCAGTGAAAACGGCCAGGGGAATCAGCCCCAGCATTTT
CASSENGQGNQPQHF
>TRBJ1-5|NA|NA|TRBV27
TGTGCCAGCAGTTTATTGGGCAATCAGCCCCAGCATTTT
CASSLLGNQPQHF
>TRBJ2-2|NA|NA|TRBV29-1
TGCAGCGTTGCAGGGGACCGCACCGGGGAGCTGTTTTTT
CSVAGDRTGELFF
>TRBJ1-6|TRBD1|NA|TRBV5-6
TGTGCCAGCAGCTTGGGGGACAGGAGGATAACAGCGGTCCACTTT
CASSLGDRRITAVHF
>TRBJ2-3|TRBD1|NA|TRBV30
TGTGCCTGCGCGCCCGACAGGGACATCACAGATACGCAGTATTTT
CACAPDRDITDTQYF
>TRBJ1-4|NA|NA|TRBV5-1
TGCGCCAGCAGCTTGGAGGCAGGGAATGAAAAACTGTTTTTT
CASSLEAGNEKLFF